The TCR beta chain under discussion was sequenced for a study of response to subunit inactivated influenza vaccine. This clonotype was observed a few times. Germline CDR1 MDHEN, CDR2 SYDVKM. The CDR3 length is 14 residues. Trimming took 2 bases from V and 7 from J, leaving 9 bases between them. TCRdb reanalysed the RT-PCR reads using MiXCR and keeps one entry per CDR3 protein. Of about 580,000 distinct CDR3 sequences in the sample, 12% to 15% were seen once. The chain combines TRBV28 with TRBJ1-6, with D hard to call. The input for sequencing was PBMCs from blood, taken roughly 12 days after vaccination. The TCR was taken from a man aged 50 or older who received an inactivated influenza vaccine. The CDR3 DNA reads as TGTGCCAGCAGTTTACACACTGCCAATTCACCCCTCCACTTT. Translation gives CASSLHTANSPLHF.